This is a list of T cell receptor beta chains from one sample in a study of blood T cell repertoires in COVID-19. Method: immunoSEQ multiplex PCR; TCRdb's copy keeps in-frame clones and lacks some. The sample consists of 200,000 to 250,000 clones, 85% to 90% of them appearing once. Material: peripheral blood. Receptors originate from a man in his sixties who had recovered from COVID-19. The CDR3 runs from the conserved cysteine through the conserved F or W. A D gene is named only where the DNA matches it firmly. Size is omitted from some rows. Given values are once, few, many or a class for expanded clones.

abundance	v_gene	d_gene	j_gene	CDR3aa	CDR3nt
NA	TRBV7-2	NA	TRBJ2-7	CASSVRRVYEQYF	TGTGCCAGCAGCGTACGCAGGGTCTACGAGCAGTACTTC
once	TRBV5-5	NA	TRBJ1-5	CASSAAVLNQPQHF	TGTGCCAGCAGTGCGGCCGTATTGAATCAGCCCCAGCATTTT
NA	TRBV5-4	TRBD2	TRBJ2-5	CASSPGRTSGGSLQETQYF	TGTGCCAGCAGCCCGGGGAGGACTAGCGGGGGGAGCCTCCAAGAGACCCAGTACTTC
once	TRBV19	TRBD1	TRBJ1-4	CASTTRQGIGGEKLFF	TGTGCCAGTACCACCAGACAGGGGATAGGAGGTGAAAAACTGTTTTTT
NA	TRBV5-1	NA	TRBJ1-5	CASSLVSNQPQHF	TGCGCCAGCAGCTTGGTGTCGAATCAGCCCCAGCATTTT
NA	TRBV6-5	TRBD1	TRBJ2-6	CASIKDRAGANVLTF	TGTGCCAGCATCAAGGACAGGGCTGGGGCCAACGTCCTGACTTTC
NA	TRBV10-3	NA	TRBJ2-2	CAIRGGGAGAGELFF	TGTGCCATCAGAGGGGGAGGGGCTGGGGCCGGGGAGCTGTTTTTT
NA	TRBV29-1	TRBD1	TRBJ1-5	CSVGQGADSNQPQHF	TGCAGCGTTGGACAGGGGGCGGATAGCAATCAGCCCCAGCATTTT
NA	TRBV4-1	NA	TRBJ1-1	CASSQPYTAGMGEGAFF	TGCGCCAGCAGCCAACCTTACACGGCGGGCATGGGGGAGGGGGCTTTCTTT
NA	TRBV6-5	NA	TRBJ1-5	CASSPSRGRNQPQHF	TGTGCCAGCAGTCCTTCGCGGGGTAGGAATCAGCCCCAGCATTTT
NA	TRBV4-2	TRBD1	TRBJ1-4	CASSRQGQYNEKLFF	TGTGCCAGCAGCCGACAGGGACAGTATAATGAAAAACTGTTTTTT
NA	TRBV6-1	TRBD2	TRBJ2-2	CASSALGLAGFTGELFF	TGTGCCAGCAGTGCCCTGGGGCTAGCGGGATTTACCGGGGAGCTGTTTTTT
medium-sized	TRBV12-3/TRBV12-4	NA	TRBJ1-4	CASRGIGILFF	TGTGCCAGCCGGGGTATAGGGATTTTGTTTTTT
NA	TRBV10-3	TRBD2	TRBJ2-3	CAISLLGTSGASTDTQYF	TGTGCCATCAGCCTCCTAGGGACTAGCGGGGCTAGCACAGATACGCAGTATTTT
NA	TRBV19	NA	TRBJ2-7	CASSPLGARDEQYF	TGTGCCAGTAGTCCTCTAGGGGCCCGGGACGAGCAGTACTTC
NA	TRBV5-3	TRBD1	TRBJ1-5	CARKTTGLNGNQPQHF	TGTGCCAGAAAAACGACAGGGTTAAACGGCAATCAGCCCCAGCATTTT
NA	TRBV5-1	TRBD2	TRBJ2-5	CASSGSELAGEYF	TGCGCCAGCAGCGGAAGTGAACTAGCGGGGGAGTACTTC
NA	TRBV5-1	TRBD1	TRBJ2-2	CASRDRVAGELFF	TGCGCCAGTAGGGACAGGGTGGCCGGGGAGCTGTTTTTT
NA	TRBV5-1	NA	TRBJ1-4	CASSQPQERGEKLFF	TGCGCCAGCAGCCAACCCCAGGAACGGGGTGAAAAACTGTTTTTT
NA	TRBV7-9	NA	TRBJ2-2	CASSFHSGAGELFF	TGTGCCAGCAGCTTTCACTCCGGGGCCGGGGAGCTGTTTTTT
NA	TRBV5-1	NA	TRBJ2-5	CASSLGRQETQYF	TGCGCCAGCAGCTTGGGGCGGCAAGAGACCCAGTACTTC
NA	TRBV7-2	TRBD1	TRBJ1-2	CASSLGDRGRGYTF	TGTGCCAGCAGCTTAGGGGACAGGGGGCGAGGCTACACCTTC
NA	TRBV7-8	NA	TRBJ2-3	CASRHRPITDTQYF	TGTGCCAGCAGGCACAGGCCTATCACAGATACGCAGTATTTT
NA	TRBV5-1	NA	TRBJ1-3	CASSLVQAPGNTIYF	TGCGCCAGCAGCTTGGTTCAGGCCCCTGGAAACACCATATATTTT
NA	TRBV7-9	TRBD2	TRBJ2-3	CASSLPGLGVPDTQYF	TGTGCCAGCAGCTTACCCGGACTAGGGGTGCCAGATACGCAGTATTTT
NA	TRBV5-1	TRBD1	TRBJ2-3	CASSAQGVGTDTQYF	TGCGCCAGCAGCGCCCAGGGGGTGGGGACAGATACGCAGTATTTT
NA	TRBV19	NA	TRBJ1-3	CASRAGATGNTIYF	TGTGCCAGTAGAGCAGGGGCGACTGGAAACACCATATATTTT
once	TRBV5-1	TRBD2	TRBJ2-2	CASSEAGGFTGELFF	TGCGCCAGCTCCGAGGCGGGAGGATTCACCGGGGAGCTGTTTTTT